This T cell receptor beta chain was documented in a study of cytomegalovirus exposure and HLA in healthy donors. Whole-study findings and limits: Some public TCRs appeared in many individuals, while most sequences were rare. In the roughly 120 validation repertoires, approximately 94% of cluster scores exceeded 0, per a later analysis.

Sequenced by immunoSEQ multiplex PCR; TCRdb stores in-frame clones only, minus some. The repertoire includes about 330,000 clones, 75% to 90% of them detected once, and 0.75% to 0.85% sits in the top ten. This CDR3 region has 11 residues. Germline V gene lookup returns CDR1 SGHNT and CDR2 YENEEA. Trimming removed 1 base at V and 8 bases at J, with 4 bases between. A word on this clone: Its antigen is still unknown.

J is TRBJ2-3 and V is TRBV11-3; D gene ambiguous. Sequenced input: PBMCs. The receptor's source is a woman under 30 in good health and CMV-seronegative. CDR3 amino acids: CASSLGGTQYF. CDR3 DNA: TGTGCCAGCAGCTTAGGAGGTACGCAGTATTTT.